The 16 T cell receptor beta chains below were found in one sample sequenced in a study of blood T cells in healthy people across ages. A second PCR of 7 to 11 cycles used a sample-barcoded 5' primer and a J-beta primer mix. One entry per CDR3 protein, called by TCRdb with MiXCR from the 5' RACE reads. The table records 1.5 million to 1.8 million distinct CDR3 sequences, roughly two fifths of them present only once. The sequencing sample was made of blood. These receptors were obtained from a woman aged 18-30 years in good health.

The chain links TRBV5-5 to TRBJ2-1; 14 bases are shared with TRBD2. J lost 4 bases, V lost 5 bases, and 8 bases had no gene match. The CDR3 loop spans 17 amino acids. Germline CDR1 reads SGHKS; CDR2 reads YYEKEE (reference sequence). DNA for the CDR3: TGTGCCAGCAGTAGGACTAGCGGGGGGCCCATTTACAATGAGCAGTTCTTC. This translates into CASSRTSGGPIYNEQFF.

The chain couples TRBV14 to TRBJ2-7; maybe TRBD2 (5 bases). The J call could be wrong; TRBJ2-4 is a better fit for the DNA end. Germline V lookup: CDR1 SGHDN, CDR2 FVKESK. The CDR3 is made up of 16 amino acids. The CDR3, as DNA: TGTGCCAGCAGCCAAGGGGGAGATTGGATCATCGACATTCAGTACTTC. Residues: CASSQGGDWIIDIQYF.

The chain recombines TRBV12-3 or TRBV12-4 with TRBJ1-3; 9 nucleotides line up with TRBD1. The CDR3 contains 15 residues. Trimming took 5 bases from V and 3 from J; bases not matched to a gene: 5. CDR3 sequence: CASSQGTGLGNTIYF. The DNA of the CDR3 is TGTGCCAGCAGTCAGGGGACAGGGCTTGGAAACACCATATATTTT.

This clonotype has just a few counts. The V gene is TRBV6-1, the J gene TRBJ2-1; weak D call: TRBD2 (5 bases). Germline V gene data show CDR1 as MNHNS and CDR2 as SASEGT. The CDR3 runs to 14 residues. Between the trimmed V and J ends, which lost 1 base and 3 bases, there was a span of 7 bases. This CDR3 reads CASSEEAGYNEQFF. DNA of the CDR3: TGTGCCAGCAGTGAAGAGGCGGGCTACAATGAGCAGTTCTTC.

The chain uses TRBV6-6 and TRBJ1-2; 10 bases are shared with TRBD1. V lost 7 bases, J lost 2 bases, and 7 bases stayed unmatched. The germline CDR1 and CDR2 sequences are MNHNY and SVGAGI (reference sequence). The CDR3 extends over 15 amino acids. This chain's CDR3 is CASTAGQGGNYGYTF. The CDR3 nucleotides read TGTGCCAGCACCGCCGGACAGGGGGGGAACTATGGCTACACCTTC.

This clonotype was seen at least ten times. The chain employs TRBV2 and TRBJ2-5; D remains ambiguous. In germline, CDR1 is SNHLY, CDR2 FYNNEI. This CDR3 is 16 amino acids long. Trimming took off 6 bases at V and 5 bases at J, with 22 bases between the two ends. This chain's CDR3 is CASRNANGRFGETQYF. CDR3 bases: TGTGCCAGCAGGAACGCCAACGGACGCTTCGGGGAGACCCAGTACTTC.

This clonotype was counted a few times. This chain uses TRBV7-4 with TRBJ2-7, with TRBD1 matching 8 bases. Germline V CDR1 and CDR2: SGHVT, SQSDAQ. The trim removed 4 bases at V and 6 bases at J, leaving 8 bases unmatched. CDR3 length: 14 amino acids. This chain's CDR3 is CASSSDRVHFEQYF. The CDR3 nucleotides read TGTGCCAGCAGCTCGGACAGGGTTCATTTCGAGCAGTACTTC.

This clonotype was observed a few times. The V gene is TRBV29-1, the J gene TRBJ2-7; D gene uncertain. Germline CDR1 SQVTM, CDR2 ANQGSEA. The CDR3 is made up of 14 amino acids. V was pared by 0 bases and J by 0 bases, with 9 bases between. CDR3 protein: CSVEDRTLSYEQYF. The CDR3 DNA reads TGCAGCGTTGAAGATCGAACACTCTCCTACGAGCAGTACTTC.

In nucleotides, the CDR3 is TGTGCCAGCAGCGTAAGCAGGACAATTTACGAGCAGTACTTC. Protein product: CASSVSRTIYEQYF. The gene calls are TRBV7-2 and TRBJ2-7, with D possibly matching TRBD1 (5 bases). This CDR3 region has 14 residues. V shed 5 bases and J shed 4 bases, with 15 bases lying between them. CDR1 and CDR2 from the germline V gene are SGHTA and FQGNSA.

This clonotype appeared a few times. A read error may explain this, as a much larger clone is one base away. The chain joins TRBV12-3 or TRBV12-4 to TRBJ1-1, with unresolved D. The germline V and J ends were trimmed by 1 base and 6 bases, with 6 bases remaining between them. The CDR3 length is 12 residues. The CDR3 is CASSLGWAEAFF. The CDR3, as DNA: TGTGCCAGCAGTTTAGGGTGGGCTGAAGCTTTCTTT.

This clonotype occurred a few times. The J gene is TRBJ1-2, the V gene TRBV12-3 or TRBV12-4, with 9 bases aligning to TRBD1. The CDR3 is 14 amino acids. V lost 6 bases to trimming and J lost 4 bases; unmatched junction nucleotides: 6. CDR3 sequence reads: CASSGTGWGYGYTF. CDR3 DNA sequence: TGTGCCAGCAGCGGGACAGGGTGGGGCTATGGCTACACCTTC.

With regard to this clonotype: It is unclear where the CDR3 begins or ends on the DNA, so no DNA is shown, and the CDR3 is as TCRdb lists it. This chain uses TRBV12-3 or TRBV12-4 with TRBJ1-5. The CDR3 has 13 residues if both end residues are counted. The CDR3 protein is CASSSSTLEPQHF.

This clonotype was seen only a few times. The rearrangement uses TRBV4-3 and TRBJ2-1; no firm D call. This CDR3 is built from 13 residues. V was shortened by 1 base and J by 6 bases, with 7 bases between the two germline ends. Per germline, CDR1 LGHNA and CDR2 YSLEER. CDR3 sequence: CASSQALGNEQFF. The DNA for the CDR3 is TGCGCCAGCAGCCAAGCTTTGGGCAATGAGCAGTTCTTC.

CDR3 protein: CASSVDSRGYGYTF. The CDR3 DNA sequence: TGTGCCAGCAGCGTAGATTCCCGAGGGTACGGCTACACCTTC. This chain links TRBV9 with TRBJ1-2; unclear D gene. Looked up from germline, CDR1 is SGDLS and CDR2 is YYNGEE. V lost 0 bases and J lost 8, with 14 bases in between. The CDR3 is 14 residues long. The whole variable domain, filled in from reference TRBV9 and TRBJ1-2, reads DSGVTQTPKHLITATGQRVTLRCSPRSGDLSVYWYQQSLDQGLQFLIQYYNGEERAKGNILERFSAQQFPDLHSELNLSSLELGDSALYFCASSVDSRGYGYTFGSGTRLTVV.

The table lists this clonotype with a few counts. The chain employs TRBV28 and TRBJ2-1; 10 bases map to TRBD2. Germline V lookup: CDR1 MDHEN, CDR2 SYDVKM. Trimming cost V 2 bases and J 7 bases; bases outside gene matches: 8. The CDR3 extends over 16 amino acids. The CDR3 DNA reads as TGTGCCAGCAGTTTACGGTATAGCGGGAGGTCGAATGAGCAGTTCTTC. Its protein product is CASSLRYSGRSNEQFF.

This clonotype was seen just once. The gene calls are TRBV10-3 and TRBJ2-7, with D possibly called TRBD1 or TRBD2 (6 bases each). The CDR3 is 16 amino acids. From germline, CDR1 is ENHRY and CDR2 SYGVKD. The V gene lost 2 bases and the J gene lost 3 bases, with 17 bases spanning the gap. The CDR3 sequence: CAISEAAVGGGYEQYF. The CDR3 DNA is TGTGCCATCAGTGAGGCAGCTGTCGGGGGCGGCTACGAGCAGTACTTC.